This T cell receptor beta chain is drawn from a study of PD-L1 blockade in urothelial cancer. Across the whole study: Researchers looked at the blood 3 weeks (second dose) and 6 weeks after treatment began. Across blood samples, T cells had a median count of roughly 140,000.

General study results and limits: Sub-median blood TCR clonality before treatment predicted longer survival.

Sequencing used immunoSEQ multiplex PCR; TCRdb keeps in-frame clones, though not all of them. Here the sample spans tens of thousands of clones, around four fifths being singletons. Notes on this clone: Antigen specificity is unknown.

The CDR3 contains 18 residues. J lost 0 bases, V lost 4 bases, and 9 bases had no gene match. Germline values: CDR1 SNHLY, CDR2 FYNNEI. The sample's time point: pretreatment peripheral blood. Peripheral blood mononuclear cells were collected from every patient before and during treatment, yielding between 1 and 8 samples per patient. V is TRBV2 and J is TRBJ1-5, with 10 bases aligning to TRBD1. This clonotype was sampled from a man aged 55 to 70 with urothelial cancer. Sequencing used PBMCs, obtained around atezolizumab (anti-PD-L1) treatment. CDR3 DNA sequence: TGTGCCAGCAGTGGGCGACAGGGGGCGGTTTATAGCAATCAGCCCCAGCATTTT. Residues: CASSGRQGAVYSNQPQHF.